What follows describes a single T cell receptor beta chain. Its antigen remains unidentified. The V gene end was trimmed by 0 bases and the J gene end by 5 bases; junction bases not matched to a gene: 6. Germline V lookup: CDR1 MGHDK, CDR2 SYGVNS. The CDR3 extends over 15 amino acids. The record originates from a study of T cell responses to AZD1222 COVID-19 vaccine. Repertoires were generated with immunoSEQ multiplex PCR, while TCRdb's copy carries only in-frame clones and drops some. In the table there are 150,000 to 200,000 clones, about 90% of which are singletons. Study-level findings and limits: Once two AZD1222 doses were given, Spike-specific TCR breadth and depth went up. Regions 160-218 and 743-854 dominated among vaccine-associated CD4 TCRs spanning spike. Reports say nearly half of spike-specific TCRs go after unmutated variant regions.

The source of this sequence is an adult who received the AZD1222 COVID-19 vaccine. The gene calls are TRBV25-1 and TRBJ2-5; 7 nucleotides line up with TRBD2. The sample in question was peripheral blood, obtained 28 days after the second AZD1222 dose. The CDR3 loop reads CASSEYLGEGETQYF. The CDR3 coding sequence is TGTGCCAGCAGTGAATATTTGGGGGAGGGGGAGACCCAGTACTTC.